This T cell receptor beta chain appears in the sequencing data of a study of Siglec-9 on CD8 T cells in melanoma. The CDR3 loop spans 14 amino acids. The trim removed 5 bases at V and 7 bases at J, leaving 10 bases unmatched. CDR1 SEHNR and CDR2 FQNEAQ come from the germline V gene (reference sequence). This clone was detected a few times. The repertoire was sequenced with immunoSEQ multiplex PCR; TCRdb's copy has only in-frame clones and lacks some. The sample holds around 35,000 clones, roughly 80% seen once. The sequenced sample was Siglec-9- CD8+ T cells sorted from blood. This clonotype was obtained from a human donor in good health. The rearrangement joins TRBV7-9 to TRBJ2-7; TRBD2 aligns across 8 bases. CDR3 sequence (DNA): TGTGCCAGCAGCCCTCGGGAGGGAGGGATAGAGCAGTACTTC. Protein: CASSPREGGIEQYF.